A single sample gave rise to the 6 T cell receptor beta chains below, sequenced in a study of T cells in women clearing cervical HPV infection. Clones were sequenced by immunoSEQ multiplex PCR, and TCRdb holds only the in-frame ones, with some missing. The repertoire table contains more than 40,000 clones. Sequenced input: blood buffy coat. The receptors come from a woman aged 18-69 years with a cervical HPV16 infection that either progressed to CIN3+ or cleared (not recorded which).

As to this clone: The read finishes 3 residues shy of the CDR3 end, and the germline J gene is used to complete it. The chain is built from TRBV19 and TRBJ2-2, with D possibly being TRBD1 (5 bases). The germline V and J ends were trimmed by 3 bases and 4 bases, with 12 bases remaining between them. There are 15 residues in the CDR3. Germline V CDR1 and CDR2: LNHDA, SQIVND (reference sequence). The CDR3 region is CASSILDRVTGELFF. Partial CDR3 DNA: TGTGCCAGTAGTATTCTTGACAGAGTCACCGGGGAG.

Remarks on this clone: The read ends 3 residues shy of where the CDR3 ends; the end is completed using the germline J gene. V is TRBV7-8 and J is TRBJ1-4; TRBD1 agrees at 9 bases. This CDR3 has 15 amino acids. CDR1 is SGHVS, CDR2 FQNEAQ, per germline. Partial CDR3 DNA: TGTGCCAGCACCCCAGAGGGACAGGGTGCAGTAGAA. Protein product: CASTPEGQGAVE. Given in full, the CDR3 is CASTPEGQGAVELFF. Drawing the rest from reference TRBV7-8 and TRBJ1-4, the complete variable domain is GAGVSQSPRYKVAKRGQDVALRCDPISGHVSLFWYQQALGQGPEFLTYFQNEAQLDKSGLPSDRFFAERPEGSVSTLKIQRTQQEDSAVYLCASTPEGQGAVELFFGSGTQLSVL.

Note on this clone: The read gets to within 3 residues of the CDR3 end, and the germline J gene fills in the rest. The chain has TRBV7-9 and TRBJ2-3; maybe TRBD1 (5 bases). The CDR3 length is 12 residues. Germline CDR1 is SEHNR and CDR2 is FQNEAQ (reference sequence). CDR3 DNA, as far as it was read: TGTGCCAGCAGCTTTGAACAGGAGACG. This gives the protein CASSFEQET. The full CDR3 is CASSFEQETQYF.

Details on this clone: The read terminates 3 residues before the CDR3 end, so the remaining end is supplied by the germline J gene. This chain connects TRBV12-3 or TRBV12-4 to TRBJ2-1, with D possibly TRBD2 on 6 matching bases. This CDR3 comprises 14 residues. Trimming cost V 3 bases and J 4 bases, with 10 bases left between them. The covered CDR3 bases are TGTGCCAGCAGTTTCCGGGGGATGTACAATGAG. Translated: CASSFRGMYNE. The whole CDR3 sequence is CASSFRGMYNEQFF.

Remarks on this clone: The read terminates 3 residues before the CDR3 end, so the remaining end is supplied by the germline J gene. The gene calls are TRBV20-1 and TRBJ2-5; 10 bases fit TRBD2. Trimming took 4 bases from V and 3 from J; bases not matched to a gene: 8. The CDR3 contains 15 residues. Germline assignment: CDR1 DFQATT and CDR2 SNEGSKA (reference sequence). The sequenced part of the CDR3 DNA is TGCAGTGCTAACTCAGCGGGGGGGTGGAAAGAGACC. It yields the protein CSANSAGGWKET. The whole CDR3 is CSANSAGGWKETQYF.

Note on this clone: The sequenced fragment ends 3 residues before the CDR3 boundary, so the rest is inferred from the germline J gene. The V gene is TRBV5-4, the J gene TRBJ2-1; 8 bases align to TRBD2. The CDR3 covers 15 residues. Germline CDR1 and CDR2: SGHNT and YYREEE (reference sequence). Trimming cost V 0 bases and J 4 bases; bases outside gene matches: 3. The DNA read from the CDR3 is TGTGCCAGCAGCTTGGAGGTAGCGGGGTACAATGAG. Protein product: CASSLEVAGYNE. The whole CDR3 is CASSLEVAGYNEQFF.